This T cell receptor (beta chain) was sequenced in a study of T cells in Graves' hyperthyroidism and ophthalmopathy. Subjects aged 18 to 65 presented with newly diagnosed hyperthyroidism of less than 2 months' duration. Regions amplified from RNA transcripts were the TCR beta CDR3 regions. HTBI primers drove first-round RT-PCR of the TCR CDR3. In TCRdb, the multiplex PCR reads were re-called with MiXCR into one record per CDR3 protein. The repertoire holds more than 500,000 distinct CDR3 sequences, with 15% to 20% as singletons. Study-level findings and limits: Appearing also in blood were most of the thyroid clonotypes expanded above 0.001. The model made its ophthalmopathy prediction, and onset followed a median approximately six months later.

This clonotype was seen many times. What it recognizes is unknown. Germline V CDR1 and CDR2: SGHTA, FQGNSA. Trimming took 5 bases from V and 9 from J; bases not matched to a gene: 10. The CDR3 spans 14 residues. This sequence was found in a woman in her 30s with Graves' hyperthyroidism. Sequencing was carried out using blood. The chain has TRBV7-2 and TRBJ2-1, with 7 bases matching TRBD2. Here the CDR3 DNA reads TGTGCCAGCAGCCCCAACGCGGGGGTGGGTGAGCAGTTCTTC. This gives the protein CASSPNAGVGEQFF. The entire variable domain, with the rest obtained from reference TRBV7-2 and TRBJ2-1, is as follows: GAGVSQSPSNKVTEKGKDVELRCDPISGHTALYWYRQSLGQGLEFLIYFQGNSAPDKSGLPSDRFSAERTGGSVSTLTIQRTQQEDSAVYLCASSPNAGVGEQFFGPGTRLTVL.